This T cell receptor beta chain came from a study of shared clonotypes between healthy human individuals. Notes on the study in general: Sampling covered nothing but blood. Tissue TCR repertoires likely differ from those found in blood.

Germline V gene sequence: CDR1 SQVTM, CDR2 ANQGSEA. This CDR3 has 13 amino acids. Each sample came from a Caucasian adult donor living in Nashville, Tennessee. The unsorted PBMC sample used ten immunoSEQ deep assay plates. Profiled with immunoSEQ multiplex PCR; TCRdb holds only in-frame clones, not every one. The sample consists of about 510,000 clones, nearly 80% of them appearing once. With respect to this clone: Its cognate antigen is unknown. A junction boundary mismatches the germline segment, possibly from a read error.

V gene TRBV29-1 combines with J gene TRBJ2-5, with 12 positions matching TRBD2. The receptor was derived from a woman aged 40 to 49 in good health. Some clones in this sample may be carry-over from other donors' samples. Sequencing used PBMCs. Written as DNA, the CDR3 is TGCAGCGTCGAAGGGACTAGCGGGGAGACCCAGTACTTC. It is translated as CSVEGTSGETQYF.